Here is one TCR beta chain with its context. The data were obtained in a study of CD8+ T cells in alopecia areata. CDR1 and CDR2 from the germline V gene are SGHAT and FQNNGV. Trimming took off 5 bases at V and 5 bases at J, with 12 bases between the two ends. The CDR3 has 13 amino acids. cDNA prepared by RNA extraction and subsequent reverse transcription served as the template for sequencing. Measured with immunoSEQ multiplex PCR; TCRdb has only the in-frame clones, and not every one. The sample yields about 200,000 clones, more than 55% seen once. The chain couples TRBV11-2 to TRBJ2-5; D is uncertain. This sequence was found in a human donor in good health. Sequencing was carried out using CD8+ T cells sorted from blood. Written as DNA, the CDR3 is TGTGCCAGCAGCCCACCAGAAACGGAGACCCAGTACTTC. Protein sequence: CASSPPETETQYF. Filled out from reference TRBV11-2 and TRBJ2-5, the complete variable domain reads EAGVAQSPRYKIIEKRQSVAFWCNPISGHATLYWYQQILGQGPKLLIQFQNNGVVDDSQLPKDRFSAERLKGVDSTLKIQPAKLEDSAVYLCASSPPETETQYFGPGTRLLVL.